Below, one T cell receptor (beta chain) is given with its context. Its antigen remains unidentified. The protocol was immunoSEQ multiplex PCR, while the TCRdb copy is restricted to in-frame clones and leaves out a portion. Among about 70,000 clones listed, 65% to 75% were seen once. CDR1 is SGHRS, CDR2 YFSETQ, per germline. With V trimmed by 1 base and J by 4 bases, 6 bases remained unmatched. The CDR3 consists of 15 residues. The data derive from a study of vaccination effects on CD4 cells after COVID-19. Antigen-specific CD4+ T cells were first expanded with viral peptide pools by the ViraFEST assay and only then sequenced. Subsequent to a culture period of around eleven days, CD4+ T cells were isolated. PCR showed that the person got SARS-CoV-2 infection at some point between March and December 2020. In culture with 10 IU/ml IL-2 and approximately 9.1 ug/ml peptides, PBMC were grown at around 1.8 million per well. Days 3 and 7 saw half the medium replaced with IL-2 medium.

Study-wide points: Most post-vaccine spike-reactive clones in convalescents were new, not infection-derived.

This material consisted of CD4+ T cells from PBMCs cultured with HIV peptides, taken before COVID-19 vaccination. Indicated subset: HIV-1 Nef peptide pool negative control/reference culture. This rearrangement joins TRBV5-1 to TRBJ2-3; 7 bases are a match to TRBD2. This TCR came from a human donor who had a prior SARS-CoV-2 infection. Written as DNA, the CDR3 is TGCGCCAGCAGCTTGAATCGCGGGGGTGCAGATACGCAGTATTTT. Encoded protein: CASSLNRGGADTQYF.